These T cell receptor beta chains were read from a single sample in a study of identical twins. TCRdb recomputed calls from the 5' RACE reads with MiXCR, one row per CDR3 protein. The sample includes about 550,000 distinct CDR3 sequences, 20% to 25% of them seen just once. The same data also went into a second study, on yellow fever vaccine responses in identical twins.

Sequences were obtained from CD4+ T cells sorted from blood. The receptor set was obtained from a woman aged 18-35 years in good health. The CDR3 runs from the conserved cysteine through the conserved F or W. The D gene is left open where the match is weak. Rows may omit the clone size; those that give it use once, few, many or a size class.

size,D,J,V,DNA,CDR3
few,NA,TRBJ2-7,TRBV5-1,TGCGCCAGCAGGACGACAGGTAACGTTTACGAGCAGTACTTC,CASRTTGNVYEQYF
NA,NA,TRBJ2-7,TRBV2,TGTGCCAGCAGTGACATCTACGAGCAGTACTTC,CASSDIYEQYF
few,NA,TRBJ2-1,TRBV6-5,TGTGCCAGCAGCTCCGCGTACAATGAGCAGTTCTTC,CASSSAYNEQFF
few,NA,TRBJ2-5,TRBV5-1,TGCGCCAGCAGCTTGCGTCGGGGGAAGGCGGAGACCCAGTACTTC,CASSLRRGKAETQYF
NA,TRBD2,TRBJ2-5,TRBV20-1,TGCAGTGCTAGAGGGACTAGCGGGGACCAAGAGACCCAGTACTTC,CSARGTSGDQETQYF
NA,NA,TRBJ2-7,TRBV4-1,TGCGCCAGCAGCCTCAAAGCAGGGGCGAGCTCCTACGAGCAGTACTTC,CASSLKAGASSYEQYF
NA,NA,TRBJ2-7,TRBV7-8,TGTGCCAGCAGCTTAGCTTTCAGCGAGCAGTACTTC,CASSLAFSEQYF
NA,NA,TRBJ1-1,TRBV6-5,TGTGCCAGCAGCCAGGGGAGTGGAGCTTTCTTT,CASSQGSGAFF
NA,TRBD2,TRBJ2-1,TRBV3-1,TGTGCCAGCAGCCAAGAAGCCAGCGGGAGGTCCTACAATGAGCAGTTCTTC,CASSQEASGRSYNEQFF
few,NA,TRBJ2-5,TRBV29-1,TGCAGCGTGGATTCAGACGGGCTAGTTACCCAGTACTTC,CSVDSDGLVTQYF
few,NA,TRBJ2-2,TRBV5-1,TGCGCCAGCAGACAGACAGTTACGAACACCGGGGAGCTGTTTTTT,CASRQTVTNTGELFF
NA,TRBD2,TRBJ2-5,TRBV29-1,TGCAGCGTAGATGGGACTAGCTCTCGCGGAGAGACCCAGTACTTC,CSVDGTSSRGETQYF
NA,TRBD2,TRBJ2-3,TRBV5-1,TGCGCCAGCAGCCTTAGCGGGGATCGGAGAGATACGCAGTATTTT,CASSLSGDRRDTQYF
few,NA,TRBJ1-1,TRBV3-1,TGTGCCAGCAGCCAAGATCTGGGACACTTCATGAACACTGAAGCTTTCTTT,CASSQDLGHFMNTEAFF
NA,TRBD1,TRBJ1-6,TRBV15,TGTGCCACCAGCAGAGCTTGGGACAGCAGTAATTCACCCCTCCACTTT,CATSRAWDSSNSPLHF
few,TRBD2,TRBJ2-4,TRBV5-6,TGTGCCAGCAGAACCGGGGGGGTTGGGACCAAAAACATTCAGTACTTC,CASRTGGVGTKNIQYF
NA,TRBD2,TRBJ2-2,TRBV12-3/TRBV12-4,TGTGCCATCTTAGGGACTAGCCTTCGAGCCGGGGAGCTGTTTTTT,CAILGTSLRAGELFF
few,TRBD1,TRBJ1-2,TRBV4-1,TGCGCCAGCAGCCAACCGACACCCCGGACAGGGGATAGCTACACCTTC,CASSQPTPRTGDSYTF
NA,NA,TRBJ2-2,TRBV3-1,TGTGCCAGCAGCCAATTCCTGGGCCACGGCCCCGGGGAGCTGTTTTTT,CASSQFLGHGPGELFF
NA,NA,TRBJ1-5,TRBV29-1,TGCAGCGTTGAAACAACAGGGTTTCAGCCCCAGCATTTT,CSVETTGFQPQHF
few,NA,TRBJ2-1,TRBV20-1,TGCAGTGCTAGACCCCCGGGGCATGAGCAGTTCTTC,CSARPPGHEQFF
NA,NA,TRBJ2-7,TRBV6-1,TGTGCCAGCAGTGATCCCGGGGGTTACGAGCAGTACTTC,CASSDPGGYEQYF
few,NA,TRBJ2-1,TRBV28,TGTGCCAGCAGTTCGCCCTCCGGGACACCTAATGAGCAGTTCTTC,CASSSPSGTPNEQFF
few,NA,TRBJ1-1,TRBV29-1,TGCAGCGTTGAGACGGGGTACCCCCCACGGGCTTTCTTT,CSVETGYPPRAFF
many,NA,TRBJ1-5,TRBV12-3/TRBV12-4,TGTGCCAGCACCCCCGGGGGGATCAATCAGCCCCAGCATTTT,CASTPGGINQPQHF
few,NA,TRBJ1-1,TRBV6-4,TGTGCCAGCAACGATGGACGGAACACTGAAGCTTTCTTT,CASNDGRNTEAFF
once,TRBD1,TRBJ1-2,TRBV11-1,TGTGCCAGCAGCTTCGGAGGACTACAGGGAACTACAGGGGCGAACTATGGCTACACCTTC,CASSFGGLQGTTGANYGYTF
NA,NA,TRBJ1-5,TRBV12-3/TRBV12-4,TGTGCCAGCAGTCCCACTCGGGACCTCCGTCAGCCCCAGCATTTT,CASSPTRDLRQPQHF
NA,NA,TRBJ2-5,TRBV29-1,TGCAGCGTTGATCGGGAGACCCAGTACTTC,CSVDRETQYF
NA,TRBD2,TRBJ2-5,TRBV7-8,TGTGCCAGCAGCTTCCCGACCCGACTAGCGGGGTATAAAGAGACCCAGTACTTC,CASSFPTRLAGYKETQYF
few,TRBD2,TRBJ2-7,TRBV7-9,TGTGCCAGCAGGACCGGGACTACGGTTAGCGAGCAGTACTTC,CASRTGTTVSEQYF
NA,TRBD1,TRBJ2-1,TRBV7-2,TGTGCCAGCAGCCTGACAGGGAGCCTCTTGATGGAGCAGTTCTTC,CASSLTGSLLMEQFF
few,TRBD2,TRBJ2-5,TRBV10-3,TGTGCCATCAGCTTAGCGGGAGGGGAGACCCAGTACTTC,CAISLAGGETQYF
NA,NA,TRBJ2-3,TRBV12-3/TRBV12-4,TGTGCCAGCAATTCAGTGGATACGCAGTATTTT,CASNSVDTQYF
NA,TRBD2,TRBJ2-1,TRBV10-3,TGTGCCATCACCGAGACTAGCGGGTCAGGGGAGCAGTTCTTC,CAITETSGSGEQFF
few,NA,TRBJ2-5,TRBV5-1,TGCGCCAGCAGCTCCTACCGGGACGGAGAGACCCAGTACTTC,CASSSYRDGETQYF
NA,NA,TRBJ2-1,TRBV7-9,TGTGCCAGCAGCCTACTTAGCGTGGATGAGCAGTTCTTC,CASSLLSVDEQFF
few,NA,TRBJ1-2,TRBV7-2,TGTGCCAGCAGCTTAGGGTTTAGTATGGATGGCTACACCTTC,CASSLGFSMDGYTF
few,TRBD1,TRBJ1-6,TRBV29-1,TGCAGCGTACGGGACAGAGATAATTCACCCCTCCACTTT,CSVRDRDNSPLHF
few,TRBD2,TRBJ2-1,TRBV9,TGTGCCAGCAGCGTAGAAAGCGGGAGGGTACACAATGAGCAGTTCTTC,CASSVESGRVHNEQFF